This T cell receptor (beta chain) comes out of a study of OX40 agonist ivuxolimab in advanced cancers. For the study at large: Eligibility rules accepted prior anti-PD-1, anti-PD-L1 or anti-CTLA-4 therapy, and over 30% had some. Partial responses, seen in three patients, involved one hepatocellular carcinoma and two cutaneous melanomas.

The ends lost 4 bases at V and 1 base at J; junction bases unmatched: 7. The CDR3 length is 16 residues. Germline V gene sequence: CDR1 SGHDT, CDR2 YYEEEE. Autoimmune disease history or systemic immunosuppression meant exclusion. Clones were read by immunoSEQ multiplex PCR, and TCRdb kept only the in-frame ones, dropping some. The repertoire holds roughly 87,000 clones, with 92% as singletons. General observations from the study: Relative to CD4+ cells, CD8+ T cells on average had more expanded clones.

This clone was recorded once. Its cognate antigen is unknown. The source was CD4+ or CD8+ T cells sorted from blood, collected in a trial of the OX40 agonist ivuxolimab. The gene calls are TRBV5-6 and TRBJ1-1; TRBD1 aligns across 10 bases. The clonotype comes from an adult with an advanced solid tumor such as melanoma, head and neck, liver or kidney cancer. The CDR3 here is CASSLPGQGKNTEAFF. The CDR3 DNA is TGTGCCAGCAGCCTACCGGGACAGGGGAAGAACACTGAAGCTTTCTTT.